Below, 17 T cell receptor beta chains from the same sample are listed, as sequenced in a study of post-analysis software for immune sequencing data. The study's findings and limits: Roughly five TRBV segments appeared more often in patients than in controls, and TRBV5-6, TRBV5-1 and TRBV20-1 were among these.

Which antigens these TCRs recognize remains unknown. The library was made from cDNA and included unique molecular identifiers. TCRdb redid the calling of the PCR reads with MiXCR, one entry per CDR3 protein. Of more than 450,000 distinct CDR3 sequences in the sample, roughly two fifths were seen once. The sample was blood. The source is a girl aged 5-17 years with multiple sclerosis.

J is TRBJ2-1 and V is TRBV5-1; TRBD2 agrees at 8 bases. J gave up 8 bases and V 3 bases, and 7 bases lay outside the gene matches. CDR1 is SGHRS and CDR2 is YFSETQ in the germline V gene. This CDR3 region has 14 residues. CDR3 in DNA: TGCGCCAGCAGCTCGGGACTAGTCGCACATGAGCAGTTCTTC. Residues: CASSSGLVAHEQFF.

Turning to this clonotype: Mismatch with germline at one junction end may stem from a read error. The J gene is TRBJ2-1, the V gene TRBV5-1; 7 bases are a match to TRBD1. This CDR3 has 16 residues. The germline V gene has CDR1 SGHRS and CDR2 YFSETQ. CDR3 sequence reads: CAGSLSARGIYNEQFF. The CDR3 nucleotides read TGCGCCGGCAGCTTGTCGGCCAGGGGGATCTACAATGAGCAGTTCTTC.

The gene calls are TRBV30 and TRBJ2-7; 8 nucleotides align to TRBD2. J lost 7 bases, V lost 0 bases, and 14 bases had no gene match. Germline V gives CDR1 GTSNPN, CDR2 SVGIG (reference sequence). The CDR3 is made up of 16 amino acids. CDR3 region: CAWSVLGTRSYNEQYF. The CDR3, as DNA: TGTGCCTGGAGTGTACTCGGGACTAGGTCCTACAATGAGCAGTACTTC.

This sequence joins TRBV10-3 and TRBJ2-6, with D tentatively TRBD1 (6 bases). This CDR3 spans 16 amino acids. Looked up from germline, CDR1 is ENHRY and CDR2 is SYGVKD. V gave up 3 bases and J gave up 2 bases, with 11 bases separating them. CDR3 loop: CAISDIQGTGANVLTF. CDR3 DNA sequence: TGTGCCATCAGTGATATACAGGGTACTGGGGCCAACGTCCTGACTTTC.

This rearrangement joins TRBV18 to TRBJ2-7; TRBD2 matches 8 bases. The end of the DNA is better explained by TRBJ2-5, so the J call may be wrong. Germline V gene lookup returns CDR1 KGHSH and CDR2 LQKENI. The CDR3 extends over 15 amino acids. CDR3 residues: CASSSGGARQETQYF. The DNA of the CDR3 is TGTGCCAGCTCATCCGGGGGGGCGAGACAAGAGACCCAGTACTTC.

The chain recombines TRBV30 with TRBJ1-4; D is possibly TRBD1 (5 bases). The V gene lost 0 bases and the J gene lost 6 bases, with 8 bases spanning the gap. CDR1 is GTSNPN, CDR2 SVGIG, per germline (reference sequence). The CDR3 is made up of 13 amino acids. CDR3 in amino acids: CAWSVAGHEKLFF. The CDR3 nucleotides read TGTGCCTGGAGTGTCGCGGGACATGAAAAACTGTTTTTT.

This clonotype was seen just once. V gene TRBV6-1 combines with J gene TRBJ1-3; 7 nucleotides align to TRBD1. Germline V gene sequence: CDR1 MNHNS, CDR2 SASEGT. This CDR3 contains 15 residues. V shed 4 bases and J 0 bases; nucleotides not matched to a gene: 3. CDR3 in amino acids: CASSVTGASGNTIYF. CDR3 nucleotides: TGTGCCAGCAGTGTAACAGGGGCCTCTGGAAACACCATATATTTT.

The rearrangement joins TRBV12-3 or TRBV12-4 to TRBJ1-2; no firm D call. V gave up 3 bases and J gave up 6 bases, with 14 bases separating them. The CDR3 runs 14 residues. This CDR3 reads CASSFQTRYNGYTF. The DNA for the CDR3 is TGTGCCAGCAGTTTTCAAACCCGGTATAATGGCTACACCTTC.

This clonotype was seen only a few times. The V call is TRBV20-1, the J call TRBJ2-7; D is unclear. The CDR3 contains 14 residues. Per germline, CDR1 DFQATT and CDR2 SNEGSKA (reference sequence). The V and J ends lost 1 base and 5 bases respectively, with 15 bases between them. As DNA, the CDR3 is TGCAGTGCTAGAGCGACTTACCCAACCCACGAGCAGTACTTC. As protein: CSARATYPTHEQYF.

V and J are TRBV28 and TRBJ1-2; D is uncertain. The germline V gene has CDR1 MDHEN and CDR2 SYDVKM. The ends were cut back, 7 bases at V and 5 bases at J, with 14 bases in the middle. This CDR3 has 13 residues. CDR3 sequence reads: CASMDGQLYGYTF. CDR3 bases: TGTGCCAGCATGGACGGGCAGTTATATGGCTACACCTTC.

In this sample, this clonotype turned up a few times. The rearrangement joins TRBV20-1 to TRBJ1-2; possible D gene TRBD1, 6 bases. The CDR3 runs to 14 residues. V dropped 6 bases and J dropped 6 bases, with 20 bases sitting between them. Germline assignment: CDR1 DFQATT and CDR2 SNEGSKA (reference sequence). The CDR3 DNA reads TGCAGTGCCGCATCAGGGACACGCCGCCATGGCTACACCTTC. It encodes CSAASGTRRHGYTF.

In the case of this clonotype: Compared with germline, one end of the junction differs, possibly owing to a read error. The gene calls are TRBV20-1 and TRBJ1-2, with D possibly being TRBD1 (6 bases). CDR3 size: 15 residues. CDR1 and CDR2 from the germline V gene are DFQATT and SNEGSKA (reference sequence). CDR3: CGASLDERGAYGYTF. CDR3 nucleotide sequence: TGCGGTGCCAGCCTAGACGAACGGGGGGCCTATGGCTACACCTTC.

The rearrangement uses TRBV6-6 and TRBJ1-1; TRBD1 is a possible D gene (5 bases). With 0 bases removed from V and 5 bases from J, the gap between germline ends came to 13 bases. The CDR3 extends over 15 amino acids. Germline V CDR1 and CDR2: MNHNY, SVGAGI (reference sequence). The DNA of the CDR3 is TGTGCCAGCAGTTACTCGACCCAGGGTGGAACTGAAGCTTTCTTT. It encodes CASSYSTQGGTEAFF.

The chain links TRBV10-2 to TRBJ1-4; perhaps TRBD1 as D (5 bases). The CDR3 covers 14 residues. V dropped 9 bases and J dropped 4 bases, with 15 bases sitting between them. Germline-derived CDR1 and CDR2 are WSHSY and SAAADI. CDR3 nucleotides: TGCGCCAGTCTTCCGGGACGGATTAATGAAAAACTGTTTTTT. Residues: CASLPGRINEKLFF.

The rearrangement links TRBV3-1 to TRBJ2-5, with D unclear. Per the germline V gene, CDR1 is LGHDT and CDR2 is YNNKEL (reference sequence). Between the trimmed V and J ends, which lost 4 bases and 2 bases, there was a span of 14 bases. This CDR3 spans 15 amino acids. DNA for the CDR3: TGTGCCAGCAGCCCTTCTGCCGGGTCACAAGAGACCCAGTACTTC. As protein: CASSPSAGSQETQYF.

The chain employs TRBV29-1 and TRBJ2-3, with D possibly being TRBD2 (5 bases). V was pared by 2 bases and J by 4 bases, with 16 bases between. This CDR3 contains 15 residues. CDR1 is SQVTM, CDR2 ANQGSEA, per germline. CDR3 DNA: TGCAGCGTTGAATTGGTAGGGCTAGCTCCAGATACGCAGTATTTT. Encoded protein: CSVELVGLAPDTQYF.

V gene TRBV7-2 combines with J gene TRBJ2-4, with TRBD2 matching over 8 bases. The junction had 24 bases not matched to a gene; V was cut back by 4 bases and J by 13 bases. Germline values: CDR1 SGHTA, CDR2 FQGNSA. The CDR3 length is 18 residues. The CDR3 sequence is CASSSPEGLARLPWVQYF. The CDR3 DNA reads TGTGCCAGCAGCTCCCCGGAAGGACTAGCTCGGCTGCCCTGGGTGCAGTACTTC.